This T cell receptor (beta chain) was identified during a study of blood T cell repertoires in COVID-19. At the level of the study: Material from acute and convalescent COVID-19 was sourced from the United States, Italy and Spain. Nucleic acid was either cDNA or gDNA, and it came from T cells, B-cell-depleted T cells, or PBMCs.

The length of the CDR3 is 13 residues. The germline V and J ends were trimmed by 5 bases and 0 bases, with 5 bases remaining between them. Source study methods: Estimated nucleated cell counts came from reference gene primer amplification. TCRdb's table, derived via immunoSEQ multiplex PCR, lists solely in-frame clones and lacks some. D and trimming were read from the DNA, whereas the V and J calls and clone size are those reported in that table. The table includes roughly 200,000 clones, about nine tenths detected once. Input material: peripheral blood. The receptor was derived from a man younger than 35 with active or convalescent COVID-19. The V gene is TRBV12-3 or TRBV12-4, the J gene TRBJ1-5, with a tentative D call TRBD1 (5 bases). CDR3 region: CASSTGSNQPQHF. In DNA, the CDR3 is TGTGCCAGCAGTACAGGTAGCAATCAGCCCCAGCATTTT.